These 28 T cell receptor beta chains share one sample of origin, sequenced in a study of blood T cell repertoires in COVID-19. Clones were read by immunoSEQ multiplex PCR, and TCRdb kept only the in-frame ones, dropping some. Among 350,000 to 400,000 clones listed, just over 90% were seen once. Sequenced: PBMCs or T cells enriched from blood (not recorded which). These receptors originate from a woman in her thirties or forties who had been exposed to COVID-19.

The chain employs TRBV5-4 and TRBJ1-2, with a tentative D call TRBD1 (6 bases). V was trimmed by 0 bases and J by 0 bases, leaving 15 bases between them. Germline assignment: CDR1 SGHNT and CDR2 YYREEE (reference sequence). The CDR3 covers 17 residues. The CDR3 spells CASSLGQGSLSNYGYTF. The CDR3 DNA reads TGTGCCAGCAGCTTGGGGCAGGGGTCTCTTTCTAACTATGGCTACACCTTC. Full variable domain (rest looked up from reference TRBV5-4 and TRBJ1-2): ETGVTQSPTHLIKTRGQQVTLRCSSQSGHNTVSWYQQALGQGPQFIFQYYREEENGRGNFPPRFSGLQFPNYSSELNVNALELDDSALYLCASSLGQGSLSNYGYTFGSGTRLTVV.

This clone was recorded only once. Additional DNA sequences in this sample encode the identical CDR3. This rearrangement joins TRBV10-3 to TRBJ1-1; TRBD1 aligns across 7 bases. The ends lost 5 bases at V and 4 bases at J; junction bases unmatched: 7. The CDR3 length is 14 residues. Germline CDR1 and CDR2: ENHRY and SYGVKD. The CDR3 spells CAISRGQVGTEAFF. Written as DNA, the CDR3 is TGTGCCATCAGTAGAGGACAGGTCGGCACTGAAGCTTTCTTT.

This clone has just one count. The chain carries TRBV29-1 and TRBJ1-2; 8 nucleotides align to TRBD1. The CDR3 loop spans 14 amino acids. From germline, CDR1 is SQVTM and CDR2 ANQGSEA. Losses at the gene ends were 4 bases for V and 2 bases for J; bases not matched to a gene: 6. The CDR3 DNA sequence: TGCAGCGTTGCACCCAGGGGGCAAAACTATGGCTACACCTTC. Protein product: CSVAPRGQNYGYTF.

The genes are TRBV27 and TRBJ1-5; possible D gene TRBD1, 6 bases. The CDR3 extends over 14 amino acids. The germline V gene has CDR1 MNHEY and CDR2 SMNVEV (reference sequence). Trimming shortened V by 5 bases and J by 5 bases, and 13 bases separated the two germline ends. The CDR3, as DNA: TGTGCCAGCAGTAAACAGGGTCAAGATCAGCCCCAGCATTTT. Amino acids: CASSKQGQDQPQHF.

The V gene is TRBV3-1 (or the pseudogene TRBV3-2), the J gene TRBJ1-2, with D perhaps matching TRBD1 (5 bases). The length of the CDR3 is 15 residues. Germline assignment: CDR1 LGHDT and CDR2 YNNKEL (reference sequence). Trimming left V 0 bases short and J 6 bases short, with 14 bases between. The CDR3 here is CASSQERQGLHGYTF. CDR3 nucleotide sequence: TGTGCCAGCAGCCAAGAGCGGCAGGGTCTTCATGGCTACACCTTC.

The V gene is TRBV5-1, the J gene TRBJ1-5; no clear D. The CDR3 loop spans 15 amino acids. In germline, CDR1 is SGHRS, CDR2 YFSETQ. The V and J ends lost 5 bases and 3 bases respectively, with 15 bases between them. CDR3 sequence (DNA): TGCGCCAGCAGTATTGATGGGCAGCCCAATCAGCCCCAGCATTTT. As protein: CASSIDGQPNQPQHF.

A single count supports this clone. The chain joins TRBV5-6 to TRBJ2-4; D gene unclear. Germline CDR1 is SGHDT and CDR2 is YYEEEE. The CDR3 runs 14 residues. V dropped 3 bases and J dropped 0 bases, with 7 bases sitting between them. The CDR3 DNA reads TGTGCCAGCAGCTCACAGCTAGCCAAAAACATTCAGTACTTC. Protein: CASSSQLAKNIQYF.

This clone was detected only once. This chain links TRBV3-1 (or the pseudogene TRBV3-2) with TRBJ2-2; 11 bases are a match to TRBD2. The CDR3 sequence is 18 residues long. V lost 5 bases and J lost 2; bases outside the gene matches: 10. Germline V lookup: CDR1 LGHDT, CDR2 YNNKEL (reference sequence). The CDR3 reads CASSKFASGGTNTGELFF. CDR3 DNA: TGTGCCAGCAGCAAGTTCGCTAGCGGGGGGACTAACACCGGGGAGCTGTTTTTT.

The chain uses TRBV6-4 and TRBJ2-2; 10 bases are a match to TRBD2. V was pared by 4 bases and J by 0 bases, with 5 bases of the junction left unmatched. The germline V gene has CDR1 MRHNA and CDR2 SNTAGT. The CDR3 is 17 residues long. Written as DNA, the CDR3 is TGTGCCAGCAGTGTGCTAGCGGGGGCCTCGAACACCGGGGAGCTGTTTTTT. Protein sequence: CASSVLAGASNTGELFF.

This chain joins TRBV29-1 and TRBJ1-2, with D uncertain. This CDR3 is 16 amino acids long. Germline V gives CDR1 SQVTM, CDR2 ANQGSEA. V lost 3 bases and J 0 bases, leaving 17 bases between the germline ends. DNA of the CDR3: TGCAGCGTTGATTCTTCAGTCCAGGTCACTAACTATGGCTACACCTTC. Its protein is CSVDSSVQVTNYGYTF.

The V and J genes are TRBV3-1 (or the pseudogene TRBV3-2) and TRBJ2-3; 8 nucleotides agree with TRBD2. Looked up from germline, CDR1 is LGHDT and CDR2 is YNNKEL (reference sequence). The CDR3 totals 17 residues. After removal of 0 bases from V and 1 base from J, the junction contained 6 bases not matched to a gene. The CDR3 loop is CASSQDSRAGGTDTQYF. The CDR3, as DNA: TGTGCCAGCAGCCAAGATTCTAGAGCGGGAGGCACAGATACGCAGTATTTT.

This chain's CDR3 is CASSLLAGGELFF. CDR3 coding DNA: TGTGCCAGCAGCTTGCTGGCGGGCGGGGAGCTGTTTTTT. The chain recombines TRBV7-8 with TRBJ2-2; possible D gene TRBD2, 5 bases. The CDR3 is made up of 13 amino acids. Trimming shortened V by 3 bases and J by 7 bases, and 9 bases separated the two germline ends. CDR1 and CDR2 (germline): SGHVS, FQNEAQ.

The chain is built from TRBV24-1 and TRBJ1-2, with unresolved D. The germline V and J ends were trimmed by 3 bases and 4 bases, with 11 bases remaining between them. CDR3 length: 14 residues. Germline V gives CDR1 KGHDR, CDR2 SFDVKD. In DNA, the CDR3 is TGTGCCACCAGTGATAACTTACAGAGCTATGGCTACACCTTC. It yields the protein CATSDNLQSYGYTF.

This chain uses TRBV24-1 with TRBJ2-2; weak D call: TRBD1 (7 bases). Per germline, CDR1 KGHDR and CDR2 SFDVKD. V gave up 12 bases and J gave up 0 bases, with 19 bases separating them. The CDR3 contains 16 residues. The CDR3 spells CASQLGGGANTGELFF. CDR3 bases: TGTGCCTCGCAATTAGGAGGGGGCGCGAACACCGGGGAGCTGTTTTTT.

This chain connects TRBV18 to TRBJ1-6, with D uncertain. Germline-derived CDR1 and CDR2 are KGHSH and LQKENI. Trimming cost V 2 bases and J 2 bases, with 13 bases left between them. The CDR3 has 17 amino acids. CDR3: CASSPKENPAYNSPLHF. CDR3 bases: TGTGCCAGCTCACCAAAAGAGAACCCTGCCTATAATTCACCCCTCCACTTT.

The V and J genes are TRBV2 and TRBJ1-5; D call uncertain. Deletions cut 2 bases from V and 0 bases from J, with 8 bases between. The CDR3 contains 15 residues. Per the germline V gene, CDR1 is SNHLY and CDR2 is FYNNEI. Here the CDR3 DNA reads TGTGCCAGCAGTGAACCCATCCATAGCAATCAGCCCCAGCATTTT. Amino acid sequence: CASSEPIHSNQPQHF.

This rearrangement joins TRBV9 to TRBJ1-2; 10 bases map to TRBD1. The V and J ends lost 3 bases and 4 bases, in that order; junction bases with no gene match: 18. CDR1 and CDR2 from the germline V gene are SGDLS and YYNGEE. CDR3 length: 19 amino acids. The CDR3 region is CASSAKEPGQGREGYGYTF. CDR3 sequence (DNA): TGTGCCAGCAGCGCAAAAGAACCGGGACAGGGGAGGGAGGGCTATGGCTACACCTTC.

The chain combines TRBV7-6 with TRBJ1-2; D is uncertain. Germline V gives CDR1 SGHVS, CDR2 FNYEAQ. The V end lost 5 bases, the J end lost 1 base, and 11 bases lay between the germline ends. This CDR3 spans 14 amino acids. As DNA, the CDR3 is TGTGCCAGCAGCCCATCCCCGGTTAACTATGGCTACACCTTC. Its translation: CASSPSPVNYGYTF.

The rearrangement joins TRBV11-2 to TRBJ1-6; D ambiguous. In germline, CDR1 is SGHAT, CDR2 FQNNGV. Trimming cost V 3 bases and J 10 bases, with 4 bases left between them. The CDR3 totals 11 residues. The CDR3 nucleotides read TGTGCCAGCAGCTTGGGCTCACCCCTCCACTTT. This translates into CASSLGSPLHF. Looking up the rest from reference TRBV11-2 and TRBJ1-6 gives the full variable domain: EAGVAQSPRYKIIEKRQSVAFWCNPISGHATLYWYQQILGQGPKLLIQFQNNGVVDDSQLPKDRFSAERLKGVDSTLKIQPAKLEDSAVYLCASSLGSPLHFGNGTRLTVT.

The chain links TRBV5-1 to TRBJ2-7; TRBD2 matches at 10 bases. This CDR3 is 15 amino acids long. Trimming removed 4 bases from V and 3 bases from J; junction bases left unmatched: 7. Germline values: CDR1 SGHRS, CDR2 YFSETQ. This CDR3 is CASSQGLAVVYEQYF. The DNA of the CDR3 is TGCGCCAGCAGCCAAGGACTAGCGGTAGTCTACGAGCAGTACTTC.

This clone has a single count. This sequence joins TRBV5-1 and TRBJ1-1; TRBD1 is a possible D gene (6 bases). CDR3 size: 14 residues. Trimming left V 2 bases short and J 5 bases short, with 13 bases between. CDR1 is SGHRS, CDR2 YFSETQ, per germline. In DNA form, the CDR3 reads TGCGCCAGCAGCTTTGGGAGACAGGCGACTGAAGCTTTCTTT. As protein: CASSFGRQATEAFF.

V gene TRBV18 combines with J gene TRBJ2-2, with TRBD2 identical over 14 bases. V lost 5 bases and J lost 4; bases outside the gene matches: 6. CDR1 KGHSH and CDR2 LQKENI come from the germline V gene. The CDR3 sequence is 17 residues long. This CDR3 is CASSAGLAGGITGELFF. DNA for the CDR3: TGTGCCAGCTCAGCCGGACTAGCGGGAGGTATCACCGGGGAGCTGTTTTTT. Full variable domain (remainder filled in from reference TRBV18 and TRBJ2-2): NAGVMQNPRHLVRRRGQEARLRCSPMKGHSHVYWYRQLPEEGLKFMVYLQKENIIDESGMPKERFSAEFPKEGPSILRIQQVVRGDSAAYFCASSAGLAGGITGELFFGEGSRLTVL.

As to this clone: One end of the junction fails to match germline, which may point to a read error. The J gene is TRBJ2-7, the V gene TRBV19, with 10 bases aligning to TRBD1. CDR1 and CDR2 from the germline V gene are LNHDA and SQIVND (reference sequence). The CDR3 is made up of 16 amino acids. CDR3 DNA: TGTGCCAGTGGTATACCGAGCGGACAGGGGGTTCGCGAGCAGTACTTC. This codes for CASGIPSGQGVREQYF.

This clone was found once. CDR3 bases: TGTGCCAGCAGCTCCGGACTAGCGGGAGTACGGGAGCAGTTCTTC. Translating it yields CASSSGLAGVREQFF. The chain uses TRBV7-3 and TRBJ2-1; TRBD2 aligns across 13 bases. The CDR3 is 15 amino acids. The germline V gene has CDR1 SGHTA and CDR2 FQGTGA. V trimming: 4 bases; J trimming: 10 bases; junction bases outside the gene matches: 7.

Here the CDR3 DNA reads TGTGCCAGCAGCCTTAGCTCCTCTGGGGCCAACGTCCTGACTTTC. This codes for CASSLSSSGANVLTF. The rearrangement uses TRBV3-1 (or the pseudogene TRBV3-2) and TRBJ2-6; D remains unclear. The CDR3 covers 15 residues. With 4 bases removed from V and 0 bases from J, the gap between germline ends came to 7 bases. Germline V CDR1 and CDR2: LGHDT, YNNKEL (reference sequence).

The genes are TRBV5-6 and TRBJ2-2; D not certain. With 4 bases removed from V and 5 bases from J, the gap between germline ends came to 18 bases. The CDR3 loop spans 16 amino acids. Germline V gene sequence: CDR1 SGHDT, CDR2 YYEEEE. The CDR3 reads CASSPRYRIDTGELFF. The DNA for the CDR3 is TGTGCCAGCAGCCCCAGGTACCGAATAGATACCGGGGAGCTGTTTTTT. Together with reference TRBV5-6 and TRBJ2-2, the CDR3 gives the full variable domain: DAGVTQSPTHLIKTRGQQVTLRCSPKSGHDTVSWYQQALGQGPQFIFQYYEEEERQRGNFPDRFSGHQFPNYSSELNVNALLLGDSALYLCASSPRYRIDTGELFFGEGSRLTVL.

The DNA for the CDR3 is TGTGCCAGCAAGGGAGACTATAATTCACCCCTCCACTTT. Translating it yields CASKGDYNSPLHF. The gene calls are TRBV2 and TRBJ1-6, with no clear D. The CDR3 totals 13 residues. Germline CDR1 SNHLY, CDR2 FYNNEI. The V and J ends lost 7 bases and 3 bases respectively, with 7 bases between them.

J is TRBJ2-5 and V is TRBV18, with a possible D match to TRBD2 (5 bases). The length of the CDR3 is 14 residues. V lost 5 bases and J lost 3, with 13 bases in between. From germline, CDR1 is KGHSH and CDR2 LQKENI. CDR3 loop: CASSGVRGKETQYF. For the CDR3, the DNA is TGTGCCAGCTCAGGAGTTCGGGGTAAAGAGACCCAGTACTTC.